The TCR beta chain described here comes from a study of control samples from healthy donors and cancer patients. Here immunoSEQ multiplex PCR was the method, and the copy in TCRdb shows in-frame clones only, minus some. The data show 110,000 or so clones, 89% seen once. What was sequenced was blood. This sequence originates from a man aged 45-65 years in good health.

CDR3 bases: TGCGCCAGCAGCTTGGTAGGGGGGCGAAGCACTGAAGCTTTCTTT. This sequence encodes CASSLVGGRSTEAFF. The rearrangement links TRBV5-1 to TRBJ1-1, with D perhaps matching TRBD1 (6 bases). Germline CDR1 reads SGHRS; CDR2 reads YFSETQ. This CDR3 is built from 15 residues. V was pared by 0 bases and J by 4 bases, with 13 bases between.